This TCR beta chain was documented in a study of cytotoxic CD8 clonotypes in ibrutinib-treated CLL. Turning to this clone: Its specificity is not known.

Study-wide results and limits: Shared public clonotypes were rare, and on treatment they either got smaller or stayed the same. Against age-matched healthy donors, baseline clonality ran higher and tracked circulating CD8+ T-cell counts. Patients with sustained remission and those progressing were sampled at differing times.

V dropped 0 bases and J dropped 5; count of bases not matched to a gene: 1. CDR1 SGHNT and CDR2 YYREEE come from the germline V gene (reference sequence). The CDR3 totals 13 residues. With sequencing, the targeted depth ranged from 1 in 200,000 to 1 in 1 million T cells. Repertoires were generated with immunoSEQ multiplex PCR, while TCRdb's copy carries only in-frame clones and drops some. The sample shows about 150,000 clones, 70% to 80% of them seen only once. The sequences come from PBMCs, collected after 12 months of ibrutinib treatment. The chain combines TRBV5-4 with TRBJ2-5; 7 bases align to TRBD2. This receptor was obtained from a human donor with chronic lymphocytic leukemia. The CDR3 DNA sequence: TGTGCCAGCAGCTTGGTGGGGGGGGAGACCCAGTACTTC. It yields the protein CASSLVGGETQYF.